This T cell receptor beta chain was sequenced in a study of T cell clonality in common variable immunodeficiency. The sample holds a few counts of this clone. No antigen is known for it. The CDR3 end is not reached by the read, which stops 3 residues before it; the germline J gene fills it in. Findings and caveats of the study: In common variable immunodeficiency, TCR beta chains reportedly carried fewer deletions and N-nucleotide insertions.

Using immunoSEQ multiplex PCR, the repertoire was profiled, and TCRdb retains in-frame clones only, with some absent. Observed are about 28,000 clones, no singletons, with the top ten taking approximately 3.1%. Aged 9 to 64 years, CVID subjects averaged around 40 years old. Germline V gene lookup returns CDR1 SGHVS and CDR2 FQNEAQ. This CDR3 is built from 16 residues. V dropped 1 base and J dropped 3; count of bases not matched to a gene: 3. This chain links TRBV7-8 with TRBJ2-3; TRBD2 matches 11 bases. Input material: peripheral blood mononuclear cells. This clonotype was sampled from a human donor with common variable immunodeficiency. CDR3 DNA (partial): TGTGCCAGCAGCTTAGAGGGACTAGCGGTGACAGATACG. Its protein is CASSLEGLAVTDT. The whole CDR3 region reads CASSLEGLAVTDTQYF.